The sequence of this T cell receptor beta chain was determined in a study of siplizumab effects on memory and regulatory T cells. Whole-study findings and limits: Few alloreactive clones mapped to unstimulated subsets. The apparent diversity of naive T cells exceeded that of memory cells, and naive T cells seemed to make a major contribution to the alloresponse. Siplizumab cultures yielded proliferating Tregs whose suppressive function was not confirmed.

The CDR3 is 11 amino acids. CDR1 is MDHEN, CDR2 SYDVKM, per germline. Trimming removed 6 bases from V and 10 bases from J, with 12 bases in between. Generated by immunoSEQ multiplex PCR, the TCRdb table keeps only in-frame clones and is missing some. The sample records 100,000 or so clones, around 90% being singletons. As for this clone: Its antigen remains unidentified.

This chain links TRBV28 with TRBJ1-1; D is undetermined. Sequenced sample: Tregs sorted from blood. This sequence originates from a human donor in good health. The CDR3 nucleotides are TGTGCCAGCAGAGGGTGGGCTGGAGCTTTCTTT. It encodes CASRGWAGAFF. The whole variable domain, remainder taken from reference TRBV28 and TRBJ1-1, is DVKVTQSSRYLVKRTGEKVFLECVQDMDHENMFWYRQDPGLGLRLIYFSYDVKMKEKGDIPEGYSVSREKKERFSLILESASTNQTSMYLCASRGWAGAFFGQGTRLTVV.